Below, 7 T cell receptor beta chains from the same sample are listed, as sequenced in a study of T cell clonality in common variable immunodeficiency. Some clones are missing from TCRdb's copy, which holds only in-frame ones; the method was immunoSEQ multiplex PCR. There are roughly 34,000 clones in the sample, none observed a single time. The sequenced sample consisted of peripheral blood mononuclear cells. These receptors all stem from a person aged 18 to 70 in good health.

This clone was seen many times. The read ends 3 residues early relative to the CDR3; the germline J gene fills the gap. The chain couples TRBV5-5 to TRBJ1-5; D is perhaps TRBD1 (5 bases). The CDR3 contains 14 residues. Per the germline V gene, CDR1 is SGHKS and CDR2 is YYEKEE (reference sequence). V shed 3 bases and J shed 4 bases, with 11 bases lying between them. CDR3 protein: CASSWRGVNQPQHF. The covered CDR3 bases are TGTGCCAGCAGCTGGCGGGGGGTGAATCAGCCC. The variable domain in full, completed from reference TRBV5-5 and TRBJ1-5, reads DAGVTQSPTHLIKTRGQQVTLRCSPISGHKSVSWYQQVLGQGPQFIFQYYEKEERGRGNFPDRFSARQFPNYSSELNVNALLLGDSALYLCASSWRGVNQPQHFGDGTRLSIL.

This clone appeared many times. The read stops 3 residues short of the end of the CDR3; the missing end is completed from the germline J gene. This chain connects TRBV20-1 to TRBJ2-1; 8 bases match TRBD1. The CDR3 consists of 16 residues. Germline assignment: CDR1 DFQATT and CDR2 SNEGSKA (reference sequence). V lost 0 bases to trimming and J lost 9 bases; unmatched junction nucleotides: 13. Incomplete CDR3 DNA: TGCAGTGCTAGAGAGGCCGACAGGGGATGGATGGGTGAG. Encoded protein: CSAREADRGWMGE. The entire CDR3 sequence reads CSAREADRGWMGEQFF.

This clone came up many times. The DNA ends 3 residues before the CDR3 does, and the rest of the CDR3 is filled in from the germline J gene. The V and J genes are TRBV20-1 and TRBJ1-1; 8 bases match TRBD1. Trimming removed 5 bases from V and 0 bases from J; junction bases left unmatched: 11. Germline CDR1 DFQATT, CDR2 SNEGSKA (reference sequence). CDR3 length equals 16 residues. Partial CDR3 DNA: TGCAGTGCTTTGGGTACAGGGGGAAGGATGAACACTGAA. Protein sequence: CSALGTGGRMNTE. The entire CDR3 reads CSALGTGGRMNTEAFF.

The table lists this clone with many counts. The CDR3 DNA, read in part, is TGTGCCAGCACCGCCGGGGTACTAGCGTGGAATGAG. As protein: CASTAGVLAWNE. The CDR3 in its entirety is CASTAGVLAWNEQFF. This chain connects TRBV7-2 to TRBJ2-1, with TRBD2 matching over 7 bases. With the read ending 3 residues before the CDR3 end, the germline J gene is used to fill in that end. Looked up from germline, CDR1 is SGHTA and CDR2 is FQGNSA. V dropped 7 bases and J dropped 7; count of bases not matched to a gene: 13. This CDR3 is built from 15 residues.

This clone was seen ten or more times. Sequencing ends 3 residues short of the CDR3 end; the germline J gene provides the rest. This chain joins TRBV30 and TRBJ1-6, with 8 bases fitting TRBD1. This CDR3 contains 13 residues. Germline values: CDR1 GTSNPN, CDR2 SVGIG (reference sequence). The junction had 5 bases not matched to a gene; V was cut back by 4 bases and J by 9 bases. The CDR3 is CAWTTDRVSPLHF. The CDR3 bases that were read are TGTGCCTGGACGACGGACAGGGTTTCACCC.

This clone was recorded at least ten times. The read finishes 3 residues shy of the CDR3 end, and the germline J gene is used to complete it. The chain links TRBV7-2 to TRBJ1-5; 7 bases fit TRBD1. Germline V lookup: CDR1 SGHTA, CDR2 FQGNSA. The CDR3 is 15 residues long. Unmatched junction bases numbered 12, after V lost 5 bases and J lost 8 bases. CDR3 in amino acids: CASSQGGSRVEPQHF. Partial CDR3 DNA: TGTGCCAGCAGCCAGGGGGGCTCCCGAGTTGAGCCC.

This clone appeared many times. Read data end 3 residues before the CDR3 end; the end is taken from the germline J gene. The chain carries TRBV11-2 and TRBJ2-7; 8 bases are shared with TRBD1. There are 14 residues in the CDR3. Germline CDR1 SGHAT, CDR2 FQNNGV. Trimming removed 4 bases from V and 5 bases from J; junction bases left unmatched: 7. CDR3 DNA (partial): TGTGCCAGCAGCTCGGACAGGGCGTCCCACGAG. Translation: CASSSDRASHE. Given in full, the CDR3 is CASSSDRASHEQYF.